The 12 T cell receptor beta chains presented below share a single source sample, sequenced in a study of control samples from healthy donors and cancer patients. Method: immunoSEQ multiplex PCR; TCRdb's copy keeps in-frame clones and lacks some. Of some 110,000 clones listed, nearly 95% were seen once; the top ten hold over 2.5%. The sequencing sample was made of blood. The receptors were gathered from a man aged 25 to 45 in good health.

The chain carries TRBV28 and TRBJ1-5; TRBD1 matches at 7 bases. The CDR3 is 14 amino acids. Germline V gene sequence: CDR1 MDHEN, CDR2 SYDVKM. V shed 6 bases and J 4 bases; nucleotides not matched to a gene: 6. The chain's CDR3 is CASSQGGLNQPQHF. The CDR3 region has the DNA TGTGCCAGCAGCCAGGGGGGACTGAATCAGCCCCAGCATTTT. The whole variable domain, remainder taken from reference TRBV28 and TRBJ1-5, is DVKVTQSSRYLVKRTGEKVFLECVQDMDHENMFWYRQDPGLGLRLIYFSYDVKMKEKGDIPEGYSVSREKKERFSLILESASTNQTSMYLCASSQGGLNQPQHFGDGTRLSIL.

The chain employs TRBV19 and TRBJ1-2; D uncertain. Deletions cut 4 bases from V and 3 bases from J, with 12 bases between. Germline CDR1 and CDR2: LNHDA and SQIVND (reference sequence). The length of the CDR3 is 14 residues. In nucleotides, the CDR3 is TGTGCCAGTAGTAACGCCCAACCATACTATGGCTACACCTTC. This translates into CASSNAQPYYGYTF.

The chain uses TRBV18 and TRBJ2-3; 7 bases agree with TRBD1. Germline V CDR1 and CDR2: KGHSH, LQKENI. V was clipped by 2 bases and J by 4 bases; unmatched bases: 9. The CDR3 is 16 amino acids. As DNA, the CDR3 is TGTGCCAGCTCACCAGTTCGCCAGGGGGTGTCAGATACGCAGTATTTT. As protein: CASSPVRQGVSDTQYF.

The chain has TRBV2 and TRBJ2-7; D is possibly TRBD1 or TRBD2 (6 bases each). Trimming pared 8 bases from V and 2 bases from J, leaving 19 bases between. The CDR3 contains 15 residues. The germline V gene encodes CDR1 SNHLY and CDR2 FYNNEI. The CDR3 DNA sequence: TGTGCCAGCTGTAGGCACGAGGGGGGTCCCTACGAGCAGTACGTC. This gives the protein CASCRHEGGPYEQYV.

This clone was found once. V is TRBV18 and J is TRBJ1-3; 9 bases map to TRBD1. Trimming at V came to 2 bases and at J to 4 bases, leaving 9 bases not matched to a gene. Germline values: CDR1 KGHSH, CDR2 LQKENI. This CDR3 region has 17 residues. For the CDR3, the DNA is TGTGCCAGCTCACCAATCGGGACAGGGAATGACGGAAACACCATATATTTT. Its translation is CASSPIGTGNDGNTIYF.

This chain uses TRBV5-1 with TRBJ2-5; D is ambiguous. V lost 2 bases, J lost 7 bases, and 12 bases lay in between. Germline V gene data show CDR1 as SGHRS and CDR2 as YFSETQ. The CDR3 sequence is 13 residues long. Here the CDR3 DNA reads TGCGCCAGCAGCTTCCCGCAGGAAGCGACCCAGTACTTC. Translating it yields CASSFPQEATQYF.

The chain uses TRBV28 and TRBJ2-1; 8 bases fit TRBD2. Trimming cost V 6 bases and J 10 bases; bases outside gene matches: 5. The CDR3 is 12 amino acids. Germline-derived CDR1 and CDR2 are MDHEN and SYDVKM. In nucleotides, the CDR3 is TGTGCCAGCAGGGGCGTAGCGGGGGAGCAGTTCTTC. Translating gives CASRGVAGEQFF.

The sample holds one count of this clone. The chain couples TRBV30 to TRBJ1-6; no reliable D call. The V end was cut by 7 bases, the J end by 14 bases, with 18 bases between. Per the germline V gene, CDR1 is GTSNPN and CDR2 is SVGIG (reference sequence). The CDR3 contains 12 residues. CDR3 in amino acids: CASPLGSWSLHF. CDR3 bases: TGTGCCTCCCCGCTGGGATCTTGGTCCCTCCACTTT.

The chain has TRBV5-6 and TRBJ2-7, with 9 bases identical to TRBD1. Germline V gene sequence: CDR1 SGHDT, CDR2 YYEEEE. V lost 0 bases, J lost 2 bases, and 9 bases stayed unmatched. The CDR3 is made up of 17 amino acids. The CDR3 protein is CASSLGRGQGLTYEQYF. The CDR3 nucleotides are TGTGCCAGCAGCTTGGGTCGGGGACAGGGCCTAACCTACGAGCAGTACTTC.

The V gene is TRBV19, the J gene TRBJ2-1, with TRBD1 identical over 9 bases. CDR3 length equals 16 residues. Germline V gene lookup returns CDR1 LNHDA and CDR2 SQIVND (reference sequence). With 5 bases clipped from V and 4 bases from J, the junction kept 9 bases outside the gene matches. The CDR3 sequence: CASSLSQGAIYNEQFF. CDR3 bases: TGTGCCAGTAGTCTCTCACAGGGGGCGATTTACAATGAGCAGTTCTTC.

The chain links TRBV7-9 to TRBJ1-4; 9 bases are shared with TRBD1. V lost 6 bases to trimming and J lost 5 bases; unmatched junction nucleotides: 4. The CDR3 covers 14 residues. Germline values: CDR1 SEHNR, CDR2 FQNEAQ (reference sequence). The DNA of the CDR3 is TGTGCCAGCAGTTCCGGGACAGGGAATGAAAAACTGTTTTTT. It is translated as CASSSGTGNEKLFF.

The CDR3 is CASSHPLVRGGYF. CDR3 bases: TGTGCCAGCTCTCACCCTCTTGTTCGGGGAGGGTACTTC. The chain has TRBV7-2 and TRBJ2-5; possibly TRBD2 for D (6 bases). Trimming cost V 8 bases and J 13 bases, with 23 bases left between them. The germline gives CDR1 SGHTA, CDR2 FQGNSA. The length of the CDR3 is 13 residues.